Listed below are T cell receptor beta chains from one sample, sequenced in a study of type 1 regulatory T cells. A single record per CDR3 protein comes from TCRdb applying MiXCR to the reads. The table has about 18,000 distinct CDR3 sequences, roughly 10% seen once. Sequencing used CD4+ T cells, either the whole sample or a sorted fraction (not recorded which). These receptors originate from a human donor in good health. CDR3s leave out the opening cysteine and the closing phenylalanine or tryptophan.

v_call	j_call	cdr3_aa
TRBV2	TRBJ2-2	ASSEGLAFTGELF
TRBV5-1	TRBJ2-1	ASRLAGGNEQF
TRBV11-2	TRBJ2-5	ASSRQGAIQETQY
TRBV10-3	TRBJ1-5	AISRQALDQPQH
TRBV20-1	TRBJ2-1	SARRRGLAGGGEQF
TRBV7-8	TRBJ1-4	ASSLSQRRGTNEKLF
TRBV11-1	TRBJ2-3	ASSFGGGTDTQY
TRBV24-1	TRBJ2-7	ATSLSGDSYEQY
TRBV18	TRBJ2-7	ASTTGAGEQY
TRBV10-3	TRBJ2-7	AISGGDVSYEQY
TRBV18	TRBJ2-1	ASSPTRGESYNEQF
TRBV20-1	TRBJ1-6	SARETGPIANSPLH
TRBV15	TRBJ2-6	ATSQNSGANVLT
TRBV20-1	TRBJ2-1	SARLAPYNEQF
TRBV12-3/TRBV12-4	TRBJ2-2	ASSFNRLIGELF
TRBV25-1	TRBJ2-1	ASTTSGRRNEQF
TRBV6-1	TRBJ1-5	ASIRQQNQPQH
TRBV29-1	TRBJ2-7	SVQSPGQGAYEQY
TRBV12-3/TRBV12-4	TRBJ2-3	ASSFMDTQY
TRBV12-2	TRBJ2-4	ASRLVPRGLAKNIQY